The 12 T cell receptor beta chains presented below share a single source sample, sequenced in a study of blood T cell repertoires in COVID-19. Sequencing was performed with immunoSEQ multiplex PCR; in TCRdb, only in-frame clones are kept and a portion is missing. The sample includes 350,000 to 450,000 clones, around 87% of them seen just once. Sequenced: peripheral blood. These TCRs come from a human donor in a cohort sampled during active COVID-19.

J is TRBJ2-5 and V is TRBV6-1; D perhaps matches TRBD2 (6 bases). The length of the CDR3 is 14 residues. V lost 1 base and J lost 7, with 13 bases in between. From germline, CDR1 is MNHNS and CDR2 SASEGT. The CDR3 reads CASSEVKQGGTQYF. In nucleotides, the CDR3 is TGTGCCAGCAGTGAAGTGAAGCAGGGAGGGACCCAGTACTTC.

This chain links TRBV18 with TRBJ1-1; D gene ambiguous. Germline CDR1 KGHSH, CDR2 LQKENI. V dropped 2 bases and J dropped 4 bases, with 14 bases sitting between them. CDR3 size: 15 residues. CDR3 residues: CASSPRSIGATEAFF. The CDR3 DNA sequence: TGTGCCAGCTCACCAAGGAGCATAGGAGCCACTGAAGCTTTCTTT.

The V and J genes are TRBV3-1 (or the pseudogene TRBV3-2) and TRBJ2-5, with 8 bases identical to TRBD2. The CDR3 has 17 amino acids. CDR1 is LGHDT and CDR2 is YNNKEL in the germline V gene (reference sequence). J was trimmed by 1 base and V by 5 bases; bases with no gene match: 12. The CDR3 coding sequence is TGTGCCAGCAGCTCATCCCCGGGACTAGGGTTCCAAGAGACCCAGTACTTC. This translates into CASSSSPGLGFQETQYF.

J is TRBJ1-5 and V is TRBV7-8; D not certain. This CDR3 comprises 15 residues. In germline, CDR1 is SGHVS, CDR2 FQNEAQ. The V end was cut by 1 base, the J end by 0 bases, with 7 bases between. CDR3 residues: CASSLVRYSNQPQHF. Here the CDR3 DNA reads TGTGCCAGCAGCTTAGTCCGCTATAGCAATCAGCCCCAGCATTTT.

The CDR3 region is CASSQATGQGQPQHF. The CDR3 bases are TGTGCCAGCAGCCAAGCGACAGGTCAAGGTCAGCCCCAGCATTTT. V and J are TRBV3-1 (or the pseudogene TRBV3-2) and TRBJ1-5; perhaps TRBD1 as D (6 bases). Germline loops: CDR1 LGHDT, CDR2 YNNKEL (reference sequence). The CDR3 contains 15 residues. V lost 1 base and J lost 6, with 13 bases in between.

V gene TRBV5-1 combines with J gene TRBJ2-1; 11 bases align to TRBD2. The CDR3 has 14 residues. V was pared by 2 bases and J by 10 bases, with 5 bases of the junction left unmatched. Looked up from germline, CDR1 is SGHRS and CDR2 is YFSETQ. The CDR3: CASSLTSGSREQFF. In DNA, the CDR3 is TGCGCCAGCAGCTTAACTAGCGGGAGTAGGGAGCAGTTCTTC.

As DNA, the CDR3 is TGTGCCAGTAGTATTTTAGGCGGAGAAAATTCACCCCTCCACTTT. The encoded protein is CASSILGGENSPLHF. The J gene is TRBJ1-6, the V gene TRBV19; D gene uncertain. V was pared by 3 bases and J by 7 bases, with 13 bases between. The length of the CDR3 is 15 residues. Germline CDR1 is LNHDA and CDR2 is SQIVND (reference sequence).

The chain is built from TRBV5-8 and TRBJ2-2; tentatively, D is TRBD2 (5 bases). Germline V gene data show CDR1 as SGHTS and CDR2 as YDEGEE. The CDR3 spans 14 residues. Trimming took 4 bases from V and 8 from J, leaving 15 bases between them. CDR3 in amino acids: CASSPGPGRGELFF. The CDR3 DNA reads TGTGCCAGCAGCCCCGGCCCGGGAAGGGGGGAGCTGTTTTTT. Using reference TRBV5-8 and TRBJ2-2 for the parts outside the CDR3, the full variable domain is EAGVTQSPTHLIKTRGQQATLRCSPISGHTSVYWYQQALGLGLQFLLWYDEGEERNRGNFPPRFSGRQFPNYSSELNVNALELEDSALYLCASSPGPGRGELFFGEGSRLTVL.

The CDR3 nucleotides read TGCGCCAGCAGCTTCACAGGGGGCGAAAACATTCAGTACTTC. Its protein product is CASSFTGGENIQYF. The rearrangement joins TRBV5-1 to TRBJ2-4; 9 nucleotides line up with TRBD1. V dropped 2 bases and J dropped 5; count of bases not matched to a gene: 2. Germline V CDR1 and CDR2: SGHRS, YFSETQ. The CDR3 runs to 14 residues.

This chain joins TRBV19 and TRBJ1-5; unclear D gene. Germline CDR1 is LNHDA and CDR2 is SQIVND (reference sequence). CDR3 size: 12 residues. V was trimmed by 7 bases and J by 4 bases, leaving 8 bases between them. CDR3 DNA sequence: TGTGCCAGTAACCTACAGAATCAGCCCCAGCATTTT. This encodes CASNLQNQPQHF.

The chain joins TRBV2 to TRBJ2-7, with D perhaps TRBD2 (6 bases). Germline CDR1 SNHLY, CDR2 FYNNEI. This CDR3 region has 11 residues. V shed 6 bases and J shed 4 bases, with 7 bases lying between them. This CDR3 reads CASSRGYEQYF. Here the CDR3 DNA reads TGTGCCAGCAGCCGGGGGTACGAGCAGTACTTC.

The V call is TRBV9, the J call TRBJ1-1; 7 bases align to TRBD1. Looked up from germline, CDR1 is SGDLS and CDR2 is YYNGEE. Losses at the gene ends were 0 bases for V and 7 bases for J; bases not matched to a gene: 3. This CDR3 has 13 residues. CDR3 coding DNA: TGTGCCAGCAGCGTAGGGAGACAGGGTGAAGCTTTCTTT. Translated: CASSVGRQGEAFF.